Each of the 25 T cell receptor beta chains below was sequenced from the same sample in a study of blood T cell repertoires in COVID-19 (TCRdb year 2020). The library was prepared using the immunoSEQ multiplex PCR assay. Sourced from immuneACCESS, this table was stored by TCRdb with only in-frame sequences that have V and J called. A share of the clones is absent; for the studies checked, an unresolved V gene accounts for under half, and the remainder has no known explanation. A total of about 190,000 clones appear in this sample, roughly 85% of them only once. Of the sample, 4.5% to 5% falls within the top ten clones. Sequencing was carried out using peripheral blood. Receptor source: a woman older than 75 with acute or convalescent COVID-19.

The rearrangement uses TRBV27 and TRBJ1-3; D is uncertain. The V and J ends lost 6 bases and 4 bases respectively, with 13 bases between them. This CDR3 has 14 amino acids. Germline loops: CDR1 MNHEY, CDR2 SMNVEV (reference sequence). The CDR3 spells CASRLHGAGNTIYF. As DNA, the CDR3 is TGTGCCAGCAGGCTTCATGGAGCGGGAAACACCATATATTTT.

V usage is TRBV4-1 and J usage is TRBJ1-5; D remains unclear. The CDR3 is made up of 12 amino acids. V shed 3 bases and J shed 7 bases, with 7 bases lying between them. CDR1 and CDR2 from the germline V gene are MGHRA and YSYEKL. CDR3 nucleotides: TGCGCCAGCAGCCAGATACTACAGCCCCAGCATTTT. It translates to CASSQILQPQHF.

V gene TRBV6-5 combines with J gene TRBJ2-7; maybe TRBD2 (5 bases). V was cut by 2 bases and J by 3 bases, with 11 bases left in between. CDR1 is MNHEY, CDR2 SVGAGI, per germline. This CDR3 contains 14 residues. The CDR3 region is CASSYRRGVYEQYF. DNA for the CDR3: TGTGCCAGCAGTTACCGACGGGGAGTCTACGAGCAGTACTTC.

This chain uses TRBV6-1 with TRBJ1-2; 7 bases agree with TRBD1. There are 13 residues in the CDR3. The V gene's germline CDR1 is MNHNS and CDR2 SASEGT. The trim removed 2 bases at V and 4 bases at J, leaving 1 base unmatched. The CDR3: CASSESGGYGYTF. The DNA for the CDR3 is TGTGCCAGCAGTGAATCAGGGGGCTATGGCTACACCTTC.

The chain joins TRBV7-8 to TRBJ1-1; D might be TRBD1 (6 bases). CDR3 length: 15 residues. The germline V gene encodes CDR1 SGHVS and CDR2 FQNEAQ. The V and J ends lost 5 bases and 4 bases respectively, with 17 bases between them. The CDR3 region has the DNA TGTGCCAGCAGCCAACTCTCCGTAGGGGGCACTGAAGCTTTCTTT. Its translation: CASSQLSVGGTEAFF.

This rearrangement joins TRBV5-1 to TRBJ1-5; 7 positions match TRBD1. The V gene end was trimmed by 0 bases and the J gene end by 5 bases; junction bases not matched to a gene: 5. The V gene's germline CDR1 is SGHRS and CDR2 YFSETQ. CDR3 length: 15 amino acids. This chain's CDR3 is CASSLGGTVYQPQHF. CDR3 coding DNA: TGCGCCAGCAGCTTGGGCGGGACAGTCTATCAGCCCCAGCATTTT. Looking up the rest from reference TRBV5-1 and TRBJ1-5 gives the full variable domain: KAGVTQTPRYLIKTRGQQVTLSCSPISGHRSVSWYQQTPGQGLQFLFEYFSETQRNKGNFPGRFSGRQFSNSRSEMNVSTLELGDSALYLCASSLGGTVYQPQHFGDGTRLSIL.

This clone showed up just once. V usage is TRBV10-2 and J usage is TRBJ1-4; a weak D match, TRBD1 (6 bases). CDR1 is WSHSY and CDR2 is SAAADI in the germline V gene. The ends were cut back, 6 bases at V and 4 bases at J, with 9 bases in the middle. CDR3 length equals 13 residues. This chain's CDR3 is CASRDSLNEKLFF. CDR3 DNA sequence: TGCGCCAGCAGGGACAGCCTTAATGAAAAACTGTTTTTT.

This rearrangement joins TRBV2 to TRBJ2-1; 9 nucleotides match TRBD2. Losses at the gene ends were 5 bases for V and 1 base for J; bases not matched to a gene: 3. Germline V CDR1 and CDR2: SNHLY, FYNNEI. The CDR3 is 15 residues long. The CDR3 DNA reads as TGTGCCAGCAGTTATAGCGGGAGATCCTACAATGAGCAGTTCTTC. It is translated as CASSYSGRSYNEQFF.

This chain uses TRBV7-9 with TRBJ2-5, with unresolved D. Germline loops: CDR1 SEHNR, CDR2 FQNEAQ (reference sequence). The CDR3 has 15 amino acids. Trimming took 2 bases from V and 4 from J, leaving 14 bases between them. CDR3 nucleotide sequence: TGTGCCAGCAGCTTACAAACCACCCTGCGAGAGACCCAGTACTTC. Translated, it gives CASSLQTTLRETQYF.

The chain recombines TRBV10-3 with TRBJ2-3; TRBD1 aligns across 8 bases. V was pared by 6 bases and J by 0 bases, with 5 bases of the junction left unmatched. The CDR3 covers 15 residues. CDR1 ENHRY and CDR2 SYGVKD come from the germline V gene. The CDR3 coding sequence is TGTGCCATCAGCCCTGGACAGGGAAGCACAGATACGCAGTATTTT. It yields the protein CAISPGQGSTDTQYF.

The chain recombines TRBV19 with TRBJ2-7; 8 bases are a match to TRBD1. The ends lost 6 bases at V and 7 bases at J; junction bases unmatched: 14. CDR3 length: 15 residues. CDR1 is LNHDA and CDR2 is SQIVND in the germline V gene (reference sequence). CDR3 DNA: TGTGCCAGTAGCATCGAGAACTACAGGGGGTATGAGCAGTACTTC. Translated, it gives CASSIENYRGYEQYF.

This chain links TRBV4-3 with TRBJ2-1, with D possibly matching TRBD2 (5 bases). Per the germline V gene, CDR1 is LGHNA and CDR2 is YSLEER. The germline V and J ends were trimmed by 4 bases and 0 bases, with 13 bases remaining between them. The CDR3 length is 16 residues. CDR3: CASSRSTGSSYNEQFF. In DNA form, the CDR3 reads TGCGCCAGCAGCCGGTCCACTGGGAGCTCCTACAATGAGCAGTTCTTC.

As concerns this clone: The same CDR3 also results from other DNA sequences found in this sample. The chain combines TRBV3-1 (or the pseudogene TRBV3-2) with TRBJ1-5, with D unclear. CDR1 is LGHDT, CDR2 YNNKEL, per germline (reference sequence). The CDR3 length is 13 residues. Trimming left V 0 bases short and J 5 bases short, with 5 bases between. The CDR3 reads CASSQDRDQPQHF. CDR3 sequence (DNA): TGTGCCAGCAGCCAAGACCGGGATCAGCCCCAGCATTTT.

The gene calls are TRBV30 and TRBJ1-1; D is perhaps TRBD1 (5 bases). CDR1 GTSNPN and CDR2 SVGIG come from the germline V gene (reference sequence). Trimming took off 2 bases at V and 4 bases at J, with 5 bases between the two ends. CDR3 length: 11 amino acids. CDR3 in amino acids: CAWSQGTEAFF. The CDR3 bases are TGTGCCTGGAGTCAGGGCACTGAAGCTTTCTTT.

The chain is built from TRBV6-6 and TRBJ1-1; D gene ambiguous. Germline CDR1 is MNHNY and CDR2 is SVGAGI (reference sequence). The CDR3 has 10 amino acids. Deletions cut 8 bases from V and 12 bases from J, with 13 bases between. The CDR3 loop is CASGEGITFF. The CDR3 DNA reads as TGTGCCAGCGGGGAGGGAATAACTTTCTTT.

The rearrangement links TRBV7-3 to TRBJ2-3; D not certain. V was pared by 2 bases and J by 2 bases, with 5 bases between. Germline V lookup: CDR1 SGHTA, CDR2 FQGTGA. This CDR3 region has 13 residues. Written as DNA, the CDR3 is TGTGCCAGCAGCTTAGGCTTCACAGATACGCAGTATTTT. Translated, it gives CASSLGFTDTQYF.

The rearrangement joins TRBV6-5 to TRBJ1-2, with D possibly being TRBD1 (6 bases). The CDR3 consists of 13 residues. The germline V and J ends were trimmed by 6 bases and 6 bases, with 14 bases remaining between them. Germline V gene lookup returns CDR1 MNHEY and CDR2 SVGAGI. Written as DNA, the CDR3 is TGTGCCAGCAGCCCCCAGGGGTTGGATGGCTACACCTTC. It is translated as CASSPQGLDGYTF.

This clone has just a few counts. As DNA, the CDR3 is TGTGCCAGCAGCCCAGGGACAGGCACTCAGCCCCAGCATTTT. It codes for CASSPGTGTQPQHF. The chain is built from TRBV3-1 (or the pseudogene TRBV3-2) and TRBJ1-5; 8 positions match TRBD1. This CDR3 contains 14 residues. The V and J ends lost 4 bases and 6 bases, in that order; junction bases with no gene match: 5. Germline CDR1 LGHDT, CDR2 YNNKEL (reference sequence).

The CDR3 DNA is TGCGCCAGCAGCCAAGAACGAACTTCCTACAATGAGCAGTTCTTC. Translation gives CASSQERTSYNEQFF. V usage is TRBV4-1 and J usage is TRBJ2-1; D gene unclear. The V and J ends lost 0 bases and 1 base respectively, with 7 bases between them. Germline V gives CDR1 MGHRA, CDR2 YSYEKL. This CDR3 comprises 15 residues.

This sequence joins TRBV5-5 and TRBJ1-1; D remains unclear. The V end was cut by 0 bases, the J end by 2 bases, with 14 bases between. Germline CDR1 and CDR2: SGHKS and YYEKEE (reference sequence). The CDR3 is 16 amino acids. CDR3 in amino acids: CASSLGRDRGNTEAFF. The DNA of the CDR3 is TGTGCCAGCAGCTTGGGGAGAGATCGAGGTAACACTGAAGCTTTCTTT.

The chain is built from TRBV7-8 and TRBJ2-3; D perhaps matches TRBD2 (6 bases). Germline lookup yields CDR1 SGHVS and CDR2 FQNEAQ. Trimming cost V 5 bases and J 5 bases, with 17 bases left between them. The CDR3 has 15 residues. The CDR3 loop reads CASSRGDSLGDTQYF. CDR3 DNA sequence: TGTGCCAGCAGCCGAGGGGACTCACTGGGAGATACGCAGTATTTT.

The genes are TRBV5-1 and TRBJ2-5; 7 nucleotides line up with TRBD1. Per the germline V gene, CDR1 is SGHRS and CDR2 is YFSETQ. The CDR3 runs to 15 residues. With 1 base clipped from V and 2 bases from J, the junction kept 5 bases outside the gene matches. The CDR3 sequence is CASSLSTGQQETQYF. The CDR3 coding sequence is TGCGCCAGCAGCTTGTCGACAGGGCAACAAGAGACCCAGTACTTC.

About this clone itself: The same CDR3 arises from other DNA sequences in this sample as well. V and J are TRBV9 and TRBJ2-3, with D possibly TRBD1 on 6 matching bases. V was cut by 2 bases and J by 0 bases, with 13 bases left in between. Looked up from germline, CDR1 is SGDLS and CDR2 is YYNGEE. The CDR3 is made up of 16 amino acids. CDR3 nucleotides: TGTGCCAGCAGCGTCACAGGGCGAGTCAGCACAGATACGCAGTATTTT. Translation: CASSVTGRVSTDTQYF.

The chain carries TRBV3-1 (or the pseudogene TRBV3-2) and TRBJ2-7; TRBD1 might be the D (5 bases). V was trimmed by 1 base and J by 4 bases, leaving 11 bases between them. The CDR3 is 14 amino acids. The germline CDR1 and CDR2 sequences are LGHDT and YNNKEL (reference sequence). This CDR3 reads CASSQGEGAYEQYF. As DNA, the CDR3 is TGTGCCAGCAGCCAAGGAGAAGGGGCGTACGAGCAGTACTTC.

The rearrangement joins TRBV9 to TRBJ1-3, with 7 nucleotides matching TRBD1. The CDR3 totals 16 residues. With V trimmed by 2 bases and J by 0 bases, 5 bases remained unmatched. Germline loops: CDR1 SGDLS, CDR2 YYNGEE. The CDR3 loop reads CASSVGDRVSGNTIYF. The CDR3 region has the DNA TGTGCCAGCAGCGTCGGTGACAGGGTCTCTGGAAACACCATATATTTT.